This passage covers 27 T cell receptor beta chains from one sample sequenced in a study of patients and donors after allogeneic stem cell transplantation. MiXCR was run by TCRdb on the RT-PCR reads, yielding one entry per CDR3 protein. The top ten clones hold roughly a third of a sample with some 60,000 distinct CDR3 sequences, roughly 14% of them seen once. Sequenced sample: blood, either unsorted or a sorted T cell fraction (not recorded which). The receptors stem from a human donor who was either an allogeneic HSCT recipient or a stem cell or donor lymphocyte infusion donor (not recorded which). It is not recorded whose cells these are; they may come from a transplant donor.

This clonotype was picked up a small number of times. The J gene is TRBJ2-1, the V gene TRBV9, with D unclear. Germline assignment: CDR1 SGDLS and CDR2 YYNGEE. The CDR3 loop spans 14 amino acids. The germline V and J ends were trimmed by 0 bases and 2 bases, with 6 bases remaining between them. In DNA form, the CDR3 reads TGTGCCAGCAGCGTAGATAGTGCCTACAATGAGCAGTTCTTC. This translates into CASSVDSAYNEQFF.

This clonotype has just a few counts. The J gene is TRBJ2-7, the V gene TRBV20-1; 7 positions agree with TRBD1. Unmatched junction bases numbered 10, after V lost 6 bases and J lost 5 bases. In germline, CDR1 is DFQATT, CDR2 SNEGSKA (reference sequence). The CDR3 runs to 13 residues. The CDR3 DNA is TGCAGTGCCCCTCGACAGGGCGTCGACGAGCAGTACTTC. This translates into CSAPRQGVDEQYF.

This clonotype was seen more than once but under ten times. The chain combines TRBV7-2 with TRBJ2-5, with D unclear. This CDR3 contains 12 residues. Looked up from germline, CDR1 is SGHTA and CDR2 is FQGNSA. V was clipped by 0 bases and J by 1 base, with 0 bases between them. As DNA, the CDR3 is TGTGCCAGCAGCTTAGCCCAAGAGACCCAGTACTTC. It encodes CASSLAQETQYF.

This clonotype has more than one count but fewer than ten. V gene TRBV10-3 combines with J gene TRBJ1-1; weak D call: TRBD1 (6 bases). Between the trimmed V and J ends, which lost 5 bases and 1 base, there was a span of 8 bases. Germline CDR1 ENHRY, CDR2 SYGVKD. The CDR3 length is 13 residues. The CDR3 bases are TGTGCCATCAGTCCGGGACAGAACACTGAAGCTTTCTTT. Translated: CAISPGQNTEAFF.

Many counts were recorded for this clonotype. V is TRBV12-3 or TRBV12-4 and J is TRBJ1-5; D call uncertain. The CDR3 runs 14 residues. V lost 4 bases and J lost 0, with 7 bases in between. The CDR3 bases are TGTGCCAGCAGTTCCGTGTATAGCAATCAGCCCCAGCATTTT. Its protein product is CASSSVYSNQPQHF.

This clonotype was seen more than once but under ten times. This sequence joins TRBV6-2 or TRBV6-3 and TRBJ2-5; D unclear. In germline, CDR1 is MNHEY, CDR2 SVGEGT. CDR3 length: 14 amino acids. Trimming left V 4 bases short and J 1 base short, with 10 bases between. The CDR3 DNA reads as TGTGCCAGCAGTTTAGACTTCTTCCAAGAGACCCAGTACTTC. Translating it yields CASSLDFFQETQYF.

Judged by abundance, this clonotype is medium-sized (0.01 to 0.1%). The rearrangement links TRBV6-5 to TRBJ1-5; tentatively, D is TRBD1 (5 bases). CDR3 length equals 15 residues. Trimming removed 5 bases at V and 1 base at J, with 12 bases between. Germline CDR1 and CDR2: MNHEY and SVGAGI. The CDR3 bases are TGTGCCAGCAGTCAGGGACGGGAAAGCAATCAGCCCCAGCATTTT. It is translated as CASSQGRESNQPQHF.

J is TRBJ2-1 and V is TRBV24-1; D gene unclear. This CDR3 is 15 amino acids long. CDR1 KGHDR and CDR2 SFDVKD come from the germline V gene. With 10 bases removed from V and 5 bases from J, the gap between germline ends came to 20 bases. In nucleotides, the CDR3 is TGTGCCACGGGTGACCGAGACTCCCCCCACAATGAGCAGTTCTTC. Its protein is CATGDRDSPHNEQFF.

This clonotype was counted at least ten times. The chain is built from TRBV5-1 and TRBJ2-1; D perhaps matches TRBD2 (6 bases). CDR3 length: 16 amino acids. Germline CDR1 is SGHRS and CDR2 is YFSETQ. Trimming shortened V by 0 bases and J by 5 bases, and 15 bases separated the two germline ends. CDR3 DNA: TGCGCCAGCAGCTTGGATCCGGGGACTTTTAACAATGAGCAGTTCTTC. It translates to CASSLDPGTFNNEQFF. The variable domain in full, with the rest retrieved from reference TRBV5-1 and TRBJ2-1, is KAGVTQTPRYLIKTRGQQVTLSCSPISGHRSVSWYQQTPGQGLQFLFEYFSETQRNKGNFPGRFSGRQFSNSRSEMNVSTLELGDSALYLCASSLDPGTFNNEQFFGPGTRLTVL.

In this sample, this clonotype turned up a few times. The J gene is TRBJ2-3, the V gene TRBV5-6; unclear D gene. Trimming removed 4 bases from V and 4 bases from J, with 7 bases in between. Per germline, CDR1 SGHDT and CDR2 YYEEEE. This CDR3 has 12 residues. For the CDR3, the DNA is TGTGCCAGCAGCGGTAGGGCAGATACGCAGTATTTT. Its protein is CASSGRADTQYF.

The genes are TRBV10-3 and TRBJ1-1, with no clear D. The CDR3 consists of 16 residues. Germline assignment: CDR1 ENHRY and CDR2 SYGVKD. Trimming removed 3 bases at V and 0 bases at J, with 14 bases between. The CDR3 DNA follows: TGTGCCATCAGTGATACACCACGACGGGTGAACACTGAAGCTTTCTTT. This gives the protein CAISDTPRRVNTEAFF.

This clonotype has a count of ten or more. The chain links TRBV7-2 to TRBJ2-4, with 7 bases that match TRBD2. CDR1 SGHTA and CDR2 FQGNSA come from the germline V gene. The J segment lost 5 bases and the V segment lost 1 base, leaving 8 bases of the junction unmatched. The CDR3 is 16 amino acids. CDR3 loop: CASSLVASGPQNIQYF. In DNA form, the CDR3 reads TGTGCCAGCAGCTTAGTGGCTAGCGGCCCCCAAAACATTCAGTACTTC.

This clonotype was detected only a few times. The chain uses TRBV27 and TRBJ2-1; no definite D call. V lost 6 bases and J 0 bases, leaving 12 bases between the germline ends. This CDR3 has 15 residues. Germline CDR1 and CDR2: MNHEY and SMNVEV (reference sequence). In nucleotides, the CDR3 is TGTGCCAGCAGCCACTTTATGTCCTCCTACAATGAGCAGTTCTTC. Its translation is CASSHFMSSYNEQFF.

The chain joins TRBV6-6 to TRBJ1-5; a weak D match, TRBD1 (6 bases). V lost 7 bases and J 2 bases, leaving 18 bases between the germline ends. Germline V gene data show CDR1 as MNHNY and CDR2 as SVGAGI (reference sequence). The length of the CDR3 is 16 residues. CDR3 in amino acids: CASTKSPRTGNQPQHF. The CDR3 DNA reads TGTGCCAGCACTAAATCGCCCCGGACAGGCAATCAGCCCCAGCATTTT.

There are a few counts of this clonotype. This chain joins TRBV27 and TRBJ2-1, with unresolved D. Trimming took 2 bases from V and 8 from J, leaving 4 bases between them. The CDR3 is 11 residues long. CDR1 is MNHEY and CDR2 is SMNVEV in the germline V gene (reference sequence). The CDR3 sequence: CASSLAHEQFF. CDR3 sequence (DNA): TGTGCCAGCAGTTTAGCGCATGAGCAGTTCTTC.

This clonotype was recorded many times. CDR3 nucleotide sequence: TGTGCCAGCAGTTTAGCCAGGGACTACAATGAGCAGTTCTTC. Protein sequence: CASSLARDYNEQFF. The chain joins TRBV12-3 or TRBV12-4 to TRBJ2-1; maybe TRBD1 (5 bases). With 0 bases removed from V and 3 bases from J, the gap between germline ends came to 6 bases. The CDR3 runs 14 residues.

At least ten counts were recorded for this clonotype. The chain is built from TRBV20-1 and TRBJ1-2; D is uncertain. This CDR3 has 13 amino acids. Germline CDR1 and CDR2: DFQATT and SNEGSKA (reference sequence). V dropped 5 bases and J dropped 3 bases, with 13 bases sitting between them. CDR3 region: CSADRGEDYGYTF. For the CDR3, the DNA is TGCAGTGCTGATCGCGGGGAGGACTATGGCTACACCTTC.

Ten or more counts support this clonotype. The gene calls are TRBV13 and TRBJ1-2, with D tentatively TRBD1 (5 bases). From germline, CDR1 is PRHDT and CDR2 FYEKMQ (reference sequence). Trimming stripped 7 bases from V and 4 bases from J, with 16 bases between. The CDR3 length is 14 residues. CDR3 DNA sequence: TGTGCCAGCATCATCCTCGGGGCCGGCTATGGCTACACCTTC. Translated, it gives CASIILGAGYGYTF. Full variable domain (missing parts from reference TRBV13 and TRBJ1-2): AAGVIQSPRHLIKEKRETATLKCYPIPRHDTVYWYQQGPGQDPQFLISFYEKMQSDKGSIPDRFSAQQFSDYHSELNMSSLELGDSALYFCASIILGAGYGYTFGSGTRLTVV.

This clonotype has only a few counts. The chain uses TRBV10-3 and TRBJ2-7, with a possible D match to TRBD1 (6 bases). Trimming took off 3 bases at V and 2 bases at J, with 11 bases between the two ends. Germline V gene sequence: CDR1 ENHRY, CDR2 SYGVKD. This CDR3 is built from 14 residues. The DNA of the CDR3 is TGTGCCATCAGTGACACCGGACAGACCTACGAGCAGTACTTC. Residues: CAISDTGQTYEQYF.

V is TRBV20-1 and J is TRBJ1-5; D might be TRBD1 (5 bases). V was shortened by 3 bases and J by 6 bases, with 12 bases between the two germline ends. The CDR3 contains 13 residues. The germline V gene has CDR1 DFQATT and CDR2 SNEGSKA (reference sequence). The CDR3 reads CSASRGLGQPQHF. The DNA for the CDR3 is TGCAGTGCTAGTAGGGGTTTGGGTCAGCCCCAGCATTTT.

This clonotype was recorded a few times. This rearrangement joins TRBV28 to TRBJ2-7, with TRBD1 identical over 9 bases. The CDR3 is 15 residues long. J gave up 3 bases and V 4 bases, and 7 bases lay outside the gene matches. Germline assignment: CDR1 MDHEN and CDR2 SYDVKM. CDR3 coding DNA: TGTGCCAGCAGTTCATCCGGGACAGGGAACTACGAGCAGTACTTC. This gives the protein CASSSSGTGNYEQYF.

The chain links TRBV6-5 to TRBJ2-7, with 12 bases aligning to TRBD2. Looked up from germline, CDR1 is MNHEY and CDR2 is SVGAGI. After removal of 2 bases from V and 3 bases from J, the junction contained 2 bases not matched to a gene. The CDR3 is 15 residues long. The CDR3 nucleotides read TGTGCCAGCAGTTACGGACTAGCGGGAAGCTACGAGCAGTACTTC. It specifies CASSYGLAGSYEQYF.

This clonotype was counted many times. The chain's CDR3 is CASSLAPHKYRDRVNEQYF. The CDR3 DNA sequence: TGTGCCAGCAGCTTAGCCCCACATAAATACCGGGACAGGGTCAACGAGCAGTACTTC. V usage is TRBV7-9 and J usage is TRBJ2-7, with 9 bases identical to TRBD1. Germline lookup yields CDR1 SEHNR and CDR2 FQNEAQ (reference sequence). There are 19 residues in the CDR3. After removal of 0 bases from V and 5 bases from J, the junction contained 17 bases not matched to a gene.

This rearrangement joins TRBV6-6 to TRBJ2-3; possibly TRBD2 for D (6 bases). The CDR3 consists of 13 residues. V was shortened by 4 bases and J by 4 bases, with 9 bases between the two germline ends. Germline V gene data show CDR1 as MNHNY and CDR2 as SVGAGI (reference sequence). CDR3 sequence reads: CASSLGLSDTQYF. The CDR3 nucleotides read TGTGCCAGCAGTTTGGGACTGTCAGATACGCAGTATTTT.

This clonotype was observed many times. The CDR3 DNA reads as TGCAGCGTTGTTGTCCTTGGGGCGAACACTGAAGCTTTCTTT. Translated, it gives CSVVVLGANTEAFF. The rearrangement uses TRBV29-1 and TRBJ1-1; a weak D match, TRBD1 (5 bases). Germline V gene lookup returns CDR1 SQVTM and CDR2 ANQGSEA. The CDR3 length is 14 residues. V was cut by 4 bases and J by 1 base, with 13 bases left in between.

The table lists this clonotype with a few counts. CDR3 sequence: CAISDYNEQFF. The CDR3 DNA reads TGTGCCATCAGTGATTACAATGAGCAGTTCTTC. This chain uses TRBV10-3 with TRBJ2-1; D remains ambiguous. The V gene lost 3 bases and the J gene lost 4 bases, with 1 base spanning the gap. Germline V lookup: CDR1 ENHRY, CDR2 SYGVKD. The length of the CDR3 is 11 residues.

Only a few counts were recorded for this clonotype. J is TRBJ2-2 and V is TRBV20-1; D unresolved. In germline, CDR1 is DFQATT, CDR2 SNEGSKA (reference sequence). The CDR3 totals 13 residues. V was cut by 6 bases and J by 7 bases, with 15 bases left in between. Here the CDR3 reads CSAADPFGGELFF. CDR3 sequence (DNA): TGCAGTGCCGCAGATCCTTTCGGCGGGGAGCTGTTTTTT.